Shown below are 15 T cell receptor beta chains from a single sample sequenced in a study of blood T cells in healthy people across ages. For the second PCR, which ran for about 7 to 11 cycles, a sample-barcoded 5' primer and a J-beta primer mix were used. TCRdb itself ran the 5' RACE reads through MiXCR, one entry per CDR3 protein. Here the sample spans hundreds of thousands of distinct CDR3 sequences, roughly 25% being singletons. In addition, the sample was reused for a study of T cells of mothers and their children.

The sample taken for sequencing was blood. The receptors come from a boy aged 5 to 17 in good health.

The genes are TRBV7-2 and TRBJ2-7; no definite D call. Trimming took 4 bases from V and 3 from J, leaving 13 bases between them. In germline, CDR1 is SGHTA, CDR2 FQGNSA. The CDR3 sequence is 14 residues long. CDR3 sequence (DNA): TGTGCCAGCAGCTCCGCTTTGAGTTTCTACGAGCAGTACTTC. It translates to CASSSALSFYEQYF.

The chain has TRBV7-2 and TRBJ2-4, with 11 positions matching TRBD2. The CDR3 spans 20 residues. With V trimmed by 4 bases and J by 0 bases, 14 bases remained unmatched. Germline V CDR1 and CDR2: SGHTA, FQGNSA. The CDR3 region is CASSYSTSGLAGIAKNIQYF. In nucleotides, the CDR3 is TGTGCCAGCAGCTACTCGACCTCCGGACTAGCGGGCATAGCCAAAAACATTCAGTACTTC.

The rearrangement joins TRBV9 to TRBJ2-1, with 12 bases that match TRBD2. Germline V CDR1 and CDR2: SGDLS, YYNGEE. There are 19 residues in the CDR3. V shed 0 bases and J 9 bases; nucleotides not matched to a gene: 16. The DNA for the CDR3 is TGTGCCAGCAGCGTAGGTCACAAATACACTAGCGGGAGGAGGACTGAGCAGTTCTTC. This codes for CASSVGHKYTSGRRTEQFF.

This clonotype was recorded only once. V usage is TRBV18 and J usage is TRBJ1-4; D gene unclear. CDR1 and CDR2 (germline): KGHSH, LQKENI. This CDR3 is 14 amino acids long. The V gene lost 3 bases and the J gene lost 8 bases, with 13 bases spanning the gap. CDR3 DNA: TGTGCCAGCTCACCCCTGGAAAGGGTCGAAAAACTGTTTTTT. The encoded protein is CASSPLERVEKLFF.

In its sample, this clonotype was seen a few times. The chain links TRBV29-1 to TRBJ2-5; TRBD1 might be the D (6 bases). From germline, CDR1 is SQVTM and CDR2 ANQGSEA. CDR3 length: 14 residues. The germline V and J ends were trimmed by 7 bases and 5 bases, with 20 bases remaining between them. The CDR3 DNA is TGCAGCGCCCGGACAGCCAGACAAGAGGAGACCCAGTACTTC. Translating it yields CSARTARQEETQYF.

This clonotype was recorded many times. The CDR3 bases are TGTGCCAGCAGTTTGCGGGGGGCCTCCTACGAGCAGTACTTC. It yields the protein CASSLRGASYEQYF. The chain links TRBV27 to TRBJ2-7, with TRBD2 matching 8 bases. The length of the CDR3 is 14 residues. The junction had 1 base not matched to a gene; V was cut back by 3 bases and J by 0 bases. Germline assignment: CDR1 MNHEY and CDR2 SMNVEV (reference sequence).

The chain combines TRBV25-1 with TRBJ2-1; D gene ambiguous. Trimming left V 3 bases short and J 8 bases short, with 14 bases between. CDR1 and CDR2 (germline): MGHDK, SYGVNS. The CDR3 runs to 14 residues. The CDR3 reads CASSDPSLSDEQFF. The CDR3, as DNA: TGTGCCAGCAGTGACCCCTCACTGTCGGATGAGCAGTTCTTC.

V gene TRBV12-5 combines with J gene TRBJ2-5; TRBD2 might be the D (5 bases). In germline, CDR1 is LGHNT, CDR2 FRNRAP. V lost 1 base and J lost 3, with 9 bases in between. This CDR3 contains 14 residues. Here the CDR3 reads CASGLEGLKETQYF. CDR3 in DNA: TGTGCTAGTGGTTTGGAAGGACTGAAAGAGACCCAGTACTTC.

This clonotype appeared a few times. V is TRBV3-1 and J is TRBJ2-5, with TRBD2 matching over 7 bases. With 2 bases clipped from V and 2 bases from J, the junction kept 8 bases outside the gene matches. The CDR3 extends over 16 amino acids. Germline V CDR1 and CDR2: LGHDT, YNNKEL (reference sequence). This CDR3 is CASSQYLAGAQETQYF. The CDR3 region has the DNA TGTGCCAGCAGCCAATATTTGGCGGGAGCACAAGAGACCCAGTACTTC.

This clonotype occurred many times. V gene TRBV20-1 combines with J gene TRBJ2-3; TRBD1 aligns across 8 bases. The CDR3 sequence is 16 residues long. CDR1 DFQATT and CDR2 SNEGSKA come from the germline V gene (reference sequence). Trimming took 6 bases from V and 2 from J; bases not matched to a gene: 13. The chain's CDR3 is CSAGTGSVSTTDTQYF. CDR3 bases: TGCAGTGCGGGGACAGGTTCGGTGTCGACCACAGATACGCAGTATTTT.

In DNA form, the CDR3 reads TGTGCCAGCAGCTCCGCTGATGAAAAACTGTTTTTT. This codes for CASSSADEKLFF. This chain joins TRBV11-2 and TRBJ1-4; D is undetermined. Trimming stripped 4 bases from V and 6 bases from J, with 6 bases between. The CDR3 is 12 amino acids. Germline assignment: CDR1 SGHAT and CDR2 FQNNGV. The full variable domain, completed using reference TRBV11-2 and TRBJ1-4, is EAGVAQSPRYKIIEKRQSVAFWCNPISGHATLYWYQQILGQGPKLLIQFQNNGVVDDSQLPKDRFSAERLKGVDSTLKIQPAKLEDSAVYLCASSSADEKLFFGSGTQLSVL.

This clonotype has more than one count but fewer than ten. The chain recombines TRBV3-1 with TRBJ1-4, with a tentative D call TRBD1 (5 bases). The CDR3 is made up of 14 amino acids. Germline V CDR1 and CDR2: LGHDT, YNNKEL (reference sequence). V was pared by 7 bases and J by 8 bases, with 17 bases between. In DNA form, the CDR3 reads TGTGCCAGCACTTCCGGGCAGGGTGGAGAAAAACTGTTTTTT. Translating it yields CASTSGQGGEKLFF.

This sequence joins TRBV5-1 and TRBJ2-6, with a possible D match to TRBD1 (6 bases). V lost 1 base, J lost 2 bases, and 19 bases lay in between. The CDR3 has 19 amino acids. CDR1 SGHRS and CDR2 YFSETQ come from the germline V gene. As DNA, the CDR3 is TGCGCCAGCAGCTTGCGACCTGCGCAGGGGCTAGCTGGGGCCAACGTCCTGACTTTC. This codes for CASSLRPAQGLAGANVLTF.

The chain recombines TRBV20-1 with TRBJ1-4, with TRBD1 matching 7 bases. After removal of 6 bases from V and 4 bases from J, the junction contained 14 bases not matched to a gene. This CDR3 region has 16 residues. Germline loops: CDR1 DFQATT, CDR2 SNEGSKA (reference sequence). The CDR3, as DNA: TGCAGTGCCCCCTTGAGACCGACAGGGAATAATGAAAAACTGTTTTTT. Encoded protein: CSAPLRPTGNNEKLFF.

This clonotype was detected only a few times. The chain links TRBV4-1 to TRBJ2-7; 13 nucleotides match TRBD2. V lost 0 bases and J lost 7; bases outside the gene matches: 6. The CDR3 extends over 16 amino acids. Germline V gene sequence: CDR1 MGHRA, CDR2 YSYEKL. The CDR3 region has the DNA TGCGCCAGCAGCCAAGAAGTCACTAGCGGGAGGGGGGAGCAGTACTTC. It specifies CASSQEVTSGRGEQYF.